This section outlines one T cell receptor beta chain sequence together with its context. Trimming cost V 4 bases and J 1 base; bases outside gene matches: 3. In germline, CDR1 is SGHRS, CDR2 YFSETQ. The CDR3 is made up of 14 amino acids. This sample is drawn from a study of blood T cell repertoires in COVID-19. Background on the study: The study drew acute and convalescent COVID-19 samples from the United States, Italy and Spain. T cells, B-cell-depleted T cells, or PBMCs provided the cDNA or gDNA that served as material.

Authors' methods: Reference gene primer amplification yielded estimated nucleated cell counts. Assay used: immunoSEQ multiplex PCR; TCRdb lists only in-frame clones, some missing. V and J calls and clone size come straight from that table; D and trimming were deduced from the DNA. Here the sample spans about 230,000 clones, roughly 84% being singletons. The TCR sequence derives from a man aged 40-55 years with acute or convalescent COVID-19. The chain is built from TRBV5-1 and TRBJ1-1, with 8 bases aligning to TRBD1. What was sequenced was peripheral blood. The CDR3 here is CASSPGTGNTEAFF. The CDR3 nucleotides are TGCGCCAGCAGCCCGGGGACAGGGAACACTGAAGCTTTCTTT.